This is a list of T cell receptor beta chains from one sample in a study of blood T cell repertoires in COVID-19. Method: immunoSEQ multiplex PCR; TCRdb's copy keeps in-frame clones and lacks some. Seen here are more than 95,000 clones, roughly 87% observed once, and the top ten hold 7.7%. Sequencing was performed on peripheral blood. The receptors originated from a human donor in a cohort sampled during active COVID-19. The CDR3 runs from the conserved cysteine through the conserved F or W. The D gene is left open where the match is weak. Size tells how often a clone was seen (once, few, many) or the class of an expanded clone, and some rows leave it out.

CASTPAPSTVMEQYF	TGTGCCAGCACCCCCGCGCCAAGCACGGTTATGGAGCAGTACTTC	-	TRBJ2-7	TRBV11-3	-
CASSYADRVSYGYTF	TGTGCCAGCAGTTACGCCGACAGGGTTTCCTATGGCTACACCTTC	TRBD1	TRBJ1-2	TRBV6-2/TRBV6-3	-
CASSIDPGRLFF	TGTGCCAGTAGTATAGATCCCGGTCGGCTGTTTTTT	-	TRBJ1-4	TRBV19	-
CASSMTGADKETQYF	TGTGCCAGTAGTATGACAGGGGCGGACAAAGAGACCCAGTACTTC	TRBD1	TRBJ2-5	TRBV19	-
CASSLRAGQGASGANVLTF	TGTGCCAGCAGCTTGAGAGCGGGACAGGGGGCCTCTGGGGCCAACGTCCTGACTTTC	TRBD1	TRBJ2-6	TRBV7-9	few
CATSRGNQPQHF	TGTGCCACCAGTCGGGGGAATCAGCCCCAGCATTTT	-	TRBJ1-5	TRBV24-1	few
CASSPRTSGGETQYF	TGTGCCAGCTCACCAAGGACTAGCGGGGGTGAGACCCAGTACTTC	TRBD2	TRBJ2-5	TRBV18	-
CASSEPTGGAYEQYF	TGTGCCAGCAGTGAACCAACGGGGGGGGCCTACGAGCAGTACTTC	TRBD2	TRBJ2-7	TRBV6-1	once
CSGGQGIFEQYF	TGCAGCGGGGGACAGGGAATCTTCGAGCAGTACTTC	TRBD1	TRBJ2-7	TRBV29-1	-
CASSQEAGTRGNTIYF	TGTGCCAGCAGCCAAGAGGCTGGGACTAGAGGAAACACCATATATTTT	-	TRBJ1-3	TRBV3-1/TRBV3-2	-
CAWVWAGNGYTF	TGTGCCTGGGTATGGGCAGGGAATGGCTACACCTTC	-	TRBJ1-2	TRBV30	-
CASSARDYGYTF	TGTGCCAGTAGTGCCAGGGACTATGGCTACACCTTC	-	TRBJ1-2	TRBV19	-
CASSSPDTQYF	TGTGCCAGCAGCTCCCCAGATACGCAGTATTTT	-	TRBJ2-3	TRBV2	-
CASSLSLFSGNNEQFF	TGTGCCAGCAGTTTATCACTTTTTAGCGGGAACAATGAGCAGTTCTTC	TRBD2	TRBJ2-1	TRBV27	-
CASRGAGTSGGADTQYF	TGTGCCAGCAGGGGCGCCGGGACTAGCGGGGGCGCAGATACGCAGTATTTT	TRBD2	TRBJ2-3	TRBV28	-
CASSRDRNYGYTF	TGTGCCAGCAGCAGAGACAGGAACTATGGCTACACCTTC	-	TRBJ1-2	TRBV7-3	-
CASSPRTSGGYEQYF	TGTGCCAGCAGCCCTCGGACTAGCGGAGGCTACGAGCAGTACTTC	TRBD2	TRBJ2-7	TRBV7-2	-
CASSLPGKAEQYF	TGCGCCAGCAGCTTGCCCGGGAAGGCCGAGCAGTACTTC	-	TRBJ2-7	TRBV5-1	-
CASSQVTGDDEKLFF	TGCGCCAGCAGCCAAGTGACAGGGGATGATGAAAAACTGTTTTTT	TRBD1	TRBJ1-4	TRBV4-1	-
CASSLAGQGYEQYF	TGCGCCAGCAGCTTGGCCGGGCAGGGCTACGAGCAGTACTTC	-	TRBJ2-7	TRBV5-1	-
CASSLAPGLSGNTIYF	TGTGCCAGCAGCTTAGCCCCAGGACTCTCTGGAAACACCATATATTTT	-	TRBJ1-3	TRBV7-6	-
CASSPSGQGTYNEQFF	TGTGCCAGCTCACCCTCTGGACAGGGAACATACAATGAGCAGTTCTTC	TRBD1	TRBJ2-1	TRBV18	-
CASSQNRGAGVNF	TGTGCCAGCAGTCAAAACCGGGGGGCAGGGGTAAATTTT	-	TRBJ1-3	TRBV28	-
CASGLKGGRYNEQFF	TGTGCCAGCGGGCTAAAAGGGGGCCGGTACAATGAGCAGTTCTTC	TRBD1	TRBJ2-1	TRBV6-5	-
CASSLVGNTIYF	TGTGCCAGCAGCCTAGTTGGAAACACCATATATTTT	-	TRBJ1-3	TRBV14	once
CASSWDRGRSDTQYF	TGTGCCAGCAGTTGGGACAGGGGGCGGTCAGATACGCAGTATTTT	TRBD1	TRBJ2-3	TRBV5-6	-
CASSKPDRESSYNEQFF	TGCGCCAGCAGTAAACCTGACAGGGAGAGCTCCTACAATGAGCAGTTCTTC	TRBD1	TRBJ2-1	TRBV5-1	-
CAHLLASGLPWNEQFF	TGCGCCCACCTCCTGGCTAGCGGTCTCCCTTGGAATGAGCAGTTCTTC	TRBD2	TRBJ2-1	TRBV23-1	-
CASSVGLQASYEQYF	TGTGCCAGCAGCGTAGGTTTACAGGCGTCCTACGAGCAGTACTTC	-	TRBJ2-7	TRBV9	-
CASSRGGAYEQYF	TGTGCCAGTAGTAGAGGCGGTGCCTACGAGCAGTACTTC	-	TRBJ2-7	TRBV19	-
CASSRGQAGGYTF	TGTGCCAGCAGCCGTGGACAGGCGGGGGGCTACACCTTC	TRBD1	TRBJ1-2	TRBV3-1/TRBV3-2	-
CASSESGRVGQPQHF	TGCGCCAGCAGTGAGTCCGGCAGGGTCGGGCAGCCCCAGCATTTT	-	TRBJ1-5	TRBV10-2	once
CASSAPFRGALYEQYF	TGTGCCAGCAGCGCGCCCTTTCGGGGGGCCCTCTACGAGCAGTACTTC	-	TRBJ2-7	TRBV5-6	-
CATSDQYEQYF	TGTGCCACCAGTGATCAGTACGAGCAGTACTTC	-	TRBJ2-7	TRBV24-1	-
CASKSLAGGDNEQFF	TGTGCCAGCAAGTCACTAGCGGGAGGGGACAATGAGCAGTTCTTC	TRBD2	TRBJ2-1	TRBV27	-
CASSRQGQSLPYGYTF	TGTGCCAGCAGCCGCCAGGGACAGTCCCTACCCTATGGCTACACCTTC	TRBD1	TRBJ1-2	TRBV5-5	-
CASSLRGLANEKLFF	TGTGCCAGCAGCCTGAGGGGGCTCGCTAATGAAAAACTGTTTTTT	TRBD1	TRBJ1-4	TRBV7-3	-
CASTPRQGAYTQYF	TGTGCCAGTACCCCCCGACAGGGAGCATATACGCAGTATTTT	TRBD1	TRBJ2-3	TRBV19	-
CASSIEGTGANVLTF	TGTGCCAGTAGTATCGAGGGTACCGGGGCCAACGTCCTGACTTTC	-	TRBJ2-6	TRBV19	-
CATEDSGHQPQHF	TGTGCCACAGAAGACAGTGGACATCAGCCCCAGCATTTT	-	TRBJ1-5	TRBV10-3	-
CASSLIQGIAQTQYF	TGTGCCAGCAGCCTAATACAGGGGATAGCGCAGACCCAGTACTTC	TRBD1	TRBJ2-5	TRBV7-8	-
CSASLAGRATEGYTF	TGCAGTGCTAGTCTCGCAGGGCGCGCCACAGAGGGCTACACCTTC	-	TRBJ1-2	TRBV20-1	-
CASSLGLSSAGYTF	TGTGCCAGCAGCTTAGGACTTTCCTCCGCTGGCTACACCTTC	-	TRBJ1-2	TRBV7-2	few
CASSLSGANAKNIQYF	TGTGCCAGCAGTTTATCAGGGGCCAACGCCAAAAACATTCAGTACTTC	-	TRBJ2-4	TRBV28	-
CAWRDRFPNQPQHF	TGTGCCTGGAGGGACAGATTCCCGAATCAGCCCCAGCATTTT	-	TRBJ1-5	TRBV30	once
CASRLLQGNQPQHF	TGTGCCAGCAGACTACTACAGGGGAATCAGCCCCAGCATTTT	TRBD1	TRBJ1-5	TRBV6-5	-
CASSPTRLAANTGELFF	TGTGCCAGCAGTCCGACTCGACTAGCGGCGAACACCGGGGAGCTGTTTTTT	TRBD2	TRBJ2-2	TRBV27	-
CASTQGGPSYEQYF	TGTGCCAGTACGCAGGGGGGACCCTCCTACGAGCAGTACTTC	-	TRBJ2-7	TRBV3-1/TRBV3-2	-